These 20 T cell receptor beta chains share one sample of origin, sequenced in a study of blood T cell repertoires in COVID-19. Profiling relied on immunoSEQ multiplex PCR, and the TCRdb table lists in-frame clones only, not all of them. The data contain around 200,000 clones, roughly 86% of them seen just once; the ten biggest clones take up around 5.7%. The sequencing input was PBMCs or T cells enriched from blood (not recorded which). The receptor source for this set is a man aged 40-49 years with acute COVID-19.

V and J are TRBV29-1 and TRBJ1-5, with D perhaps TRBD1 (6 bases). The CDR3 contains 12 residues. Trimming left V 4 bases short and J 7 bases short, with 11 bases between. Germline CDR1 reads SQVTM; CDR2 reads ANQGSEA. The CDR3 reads CSVAGVGQPQHF. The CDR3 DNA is TGCAGCGTTGCAGGGGTCGGACAGCCCCAGCATTTT. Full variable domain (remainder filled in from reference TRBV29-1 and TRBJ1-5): SAVISQKPSRDICQRGTSLTIQCQVDSQVTMMFWYRQQPGQSLTLIATANQGSEATYESGFVIDKFPISRPNLTFSTLTVSNMSPEDSSIYLCSVAGVGQPQHFGDGTRLSIL.

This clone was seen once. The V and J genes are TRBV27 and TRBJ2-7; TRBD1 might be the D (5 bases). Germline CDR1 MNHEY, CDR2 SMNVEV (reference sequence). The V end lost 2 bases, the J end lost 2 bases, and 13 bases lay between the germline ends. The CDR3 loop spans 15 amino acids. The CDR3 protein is CASSLVMGPTYEQYF. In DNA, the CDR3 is TGTGCCAGCAGTTTAGTGATGGGGCCTACCTACGAGCAGTACTTC.

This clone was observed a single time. CDR3 DNA sequence: TGTGCCAGCAGCGCCGGGAGGCTCCCCTACAATGAGCAGTTCTTC. It is translated as CASSAGRLPYNEQFF. The rearrangement uses TRBV11-2 and TRBJ2-1; 7 bases map to TRBD2. Germline CDR1 reads SGHAT; CDR2 reads FQNNGV. This CDR3 contains 15 residues. With 5 bases clipped from V and 2 bases from J, the junction kept 6 bases outside the gene matches.

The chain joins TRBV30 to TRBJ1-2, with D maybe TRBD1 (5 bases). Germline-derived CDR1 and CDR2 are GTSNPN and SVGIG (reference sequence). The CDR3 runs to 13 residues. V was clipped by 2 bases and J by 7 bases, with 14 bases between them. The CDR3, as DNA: TGTGCCTGGAGTCGACAGCCGATGGTTGGCTACACCTTC. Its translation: CAWSRQPMVGYTF.

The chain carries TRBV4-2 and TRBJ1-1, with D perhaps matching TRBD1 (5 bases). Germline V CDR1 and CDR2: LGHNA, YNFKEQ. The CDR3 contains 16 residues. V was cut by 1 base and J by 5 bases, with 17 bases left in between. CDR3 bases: TGTGCCAGCAGCCAAGGGGGCGGGGCTTTAGGAACTGAAGCTTTCTTT. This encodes CASSQGGGALGTEAFF.

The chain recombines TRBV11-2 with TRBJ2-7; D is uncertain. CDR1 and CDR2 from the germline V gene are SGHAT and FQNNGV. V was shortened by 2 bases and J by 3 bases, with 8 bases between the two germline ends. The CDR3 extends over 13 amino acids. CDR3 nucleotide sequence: TGTGCCAGCAGCTTACGGGTATTCTACGAGCAGTACTTC. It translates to CASSLRVFYEQYF.

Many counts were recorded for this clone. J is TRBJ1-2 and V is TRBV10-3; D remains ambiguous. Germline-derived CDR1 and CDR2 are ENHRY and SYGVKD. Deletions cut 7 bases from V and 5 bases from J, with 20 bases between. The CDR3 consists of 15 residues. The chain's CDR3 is CAITPDPAGNYGYTF. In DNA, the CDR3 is TGTGCCATCACCCCGGACCCAGCGGGGAATTATGGCTACACCTTC.

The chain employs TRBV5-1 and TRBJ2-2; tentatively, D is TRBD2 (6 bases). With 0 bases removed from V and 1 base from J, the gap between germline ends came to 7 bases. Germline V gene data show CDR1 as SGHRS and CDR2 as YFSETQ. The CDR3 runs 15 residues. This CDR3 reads CASSLVRGNTGELFF. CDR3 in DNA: TGCGCCAGCAGCTTGGTGCGGGGGAACACCGGGGAGCTGTTTTTT.

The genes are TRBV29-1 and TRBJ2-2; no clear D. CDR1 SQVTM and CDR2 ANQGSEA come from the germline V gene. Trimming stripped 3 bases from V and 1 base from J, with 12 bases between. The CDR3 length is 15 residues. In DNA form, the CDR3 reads TGCAGCGTTGAGTACAGAGATCTGAACACCGGGGAGCTGTTTTTT. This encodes CSVEYRDLNTGELFF.

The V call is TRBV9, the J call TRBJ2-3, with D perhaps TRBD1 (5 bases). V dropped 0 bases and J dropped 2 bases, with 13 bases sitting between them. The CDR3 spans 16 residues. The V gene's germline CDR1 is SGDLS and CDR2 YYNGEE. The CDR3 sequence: CASSVASGQTTDTQYF. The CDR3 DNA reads TGTGCCAGCAGCGTAGCTTCAGGGCAAACCACAGATACGCAGTATTTT.

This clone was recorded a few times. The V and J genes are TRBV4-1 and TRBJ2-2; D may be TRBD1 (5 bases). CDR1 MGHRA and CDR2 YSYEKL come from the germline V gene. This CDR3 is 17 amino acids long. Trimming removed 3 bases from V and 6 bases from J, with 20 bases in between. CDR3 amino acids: CASSQTEPRDAAGELFF. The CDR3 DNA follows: TGCGCCAGCAGCCAGACAGAGCCTAGGGATGCGGCCGGGGAGCTGTTTTTT.

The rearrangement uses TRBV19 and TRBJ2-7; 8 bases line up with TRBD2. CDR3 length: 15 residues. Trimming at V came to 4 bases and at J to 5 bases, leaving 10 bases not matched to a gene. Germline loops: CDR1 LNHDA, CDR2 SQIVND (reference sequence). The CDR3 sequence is CASSKTGTSRDEQYF. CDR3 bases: TGTGCCAGTAGTAAAACCGGGACTAGTCGGGACGAGCAGTACTTC. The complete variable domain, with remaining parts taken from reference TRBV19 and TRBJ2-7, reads DGGITQSPKYLFRKEGQNVTLSCEQNLNHDAMYWYRQDPGQGLRLIYYSQIVNDFQKGDIAEGYSVSREKKESFPLTVTSAQKNPTAFYLCASSKTGTSRDEQYFGPGTRLTVT.

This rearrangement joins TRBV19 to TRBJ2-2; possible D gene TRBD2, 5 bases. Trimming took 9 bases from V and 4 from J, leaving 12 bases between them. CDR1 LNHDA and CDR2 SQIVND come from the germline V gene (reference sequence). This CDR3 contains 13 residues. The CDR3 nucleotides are TGTGCCAGCGGGATGCATATCACCGGGGAGCTGTTTTTT. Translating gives CASGMHITGELFF.

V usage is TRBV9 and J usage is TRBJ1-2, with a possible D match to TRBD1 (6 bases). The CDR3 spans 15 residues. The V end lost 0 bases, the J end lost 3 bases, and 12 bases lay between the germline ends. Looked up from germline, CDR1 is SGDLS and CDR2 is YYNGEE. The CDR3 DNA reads TGTGCCAGCAGCGTAGACGACAGGTTAGACTATGGCTACACCTTC. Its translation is CASSVDDRLDYGYTF.

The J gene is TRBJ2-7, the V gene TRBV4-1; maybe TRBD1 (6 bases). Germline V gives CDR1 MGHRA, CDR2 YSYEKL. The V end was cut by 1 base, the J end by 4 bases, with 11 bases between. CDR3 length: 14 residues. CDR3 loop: CASSQGVGGYEQYF. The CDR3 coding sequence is TGCGCCAGCAGCCAAGGGGTAGGGGGATACGAGCAGTACTTC.

In nucleotides, the CDR3 is TGTGCCAGCAGGGATCACAGGTCAGCGTATTCACCCCTCCACTTT. It translates to CASRDHRSAYSPLHF. This chain connects TRBV11-2 to TRBJ1-6, with D maybe TRBD1 (5 bases). The CDR3 has 15 amino acids. The germline V gene encodes CDR1 SGHAT and CDR2 FQNNGV. Trimming took off 6 bases at V and 8 bases at J, with 17 bases between the two ends. Supplemented by reference TRBV11-2 and TRBJ1-6, the full variable domain reads EAGVAQSPRYKIIEKRQSVAFWCNPISGHATLYWYQQILGQGPKLLIQFQNNGVVDDSQLPKDRFSAERLKGVDSTLKIQPAKLEDSAVYLCASRDHRSAYSPLHFGNGTRLTVT.

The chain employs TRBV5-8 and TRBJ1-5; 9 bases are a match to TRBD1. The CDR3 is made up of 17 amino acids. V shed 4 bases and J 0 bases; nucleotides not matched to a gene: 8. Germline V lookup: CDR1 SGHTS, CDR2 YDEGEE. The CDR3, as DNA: TGTGCCAGCAGCCGTAACCGGGACAGGGTTAGCAATCAGCCCCAGCATTTT. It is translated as CASSRNRDRVSNQPQHF.

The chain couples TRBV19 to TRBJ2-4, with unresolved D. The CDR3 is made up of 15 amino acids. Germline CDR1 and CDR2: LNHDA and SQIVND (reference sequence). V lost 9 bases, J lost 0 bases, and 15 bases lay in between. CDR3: CASSNGPLAKNIQYF. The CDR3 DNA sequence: TGTGCCAGCTCAAATGGGCCGCTAGCCAAAAACATTCAGTACTTC.

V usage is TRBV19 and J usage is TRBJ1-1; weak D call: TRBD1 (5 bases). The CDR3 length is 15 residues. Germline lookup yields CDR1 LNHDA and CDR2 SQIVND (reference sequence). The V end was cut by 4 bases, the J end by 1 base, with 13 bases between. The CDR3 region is CASSSRGTGNTEAFF. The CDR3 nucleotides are TGTGCCAGTAGTAGCCGGGGGACGGGGAACACTGAAGCTTTCTTT.

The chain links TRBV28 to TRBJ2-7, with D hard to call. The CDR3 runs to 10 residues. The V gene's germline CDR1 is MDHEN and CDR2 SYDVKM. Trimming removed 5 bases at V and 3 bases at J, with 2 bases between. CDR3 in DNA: TGTGCCAGCAGTCTCTACGAGCAGTACTTC. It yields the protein CASSLYEQYF.